These 30 T cell receptor beta chains were sequenced from one sample in a study of blood T cell repertoires in COVID-19. Sequencing was performed with immunoSEQ multiplex PCR; in TCRdb, only in-frame clones are kept and a portion is missing. The profile shows about 430,000 clones, around 87% of them singletons. The sample was PBMCs or T cells enriched from blood (not recorded which). The receptors stem from a man aged 25-45 years who had recovered from COVID-19.

The chain has TRBV6-5 and TRBJ1-1; the D is unclear. The CDR3 covers 13 residues. V was shortened by 3 bases and J by 14 bases, with 19 bases between the two germline ends. CDR1 MNHEY and CDR2 SVGAGI come from the germline V gene. CDR3 bases: TGTGCCAGCAGTTATCAGACGGATGAGCGGGAGTTCTTT. It translates to CASSYQTDEREFF.

The rearrangement uses TRBV18 and TRBJ1-2; tentative D call: TRBD1 (6 bases). This CDR3 contains 12 residues. V lost 3 bases and J 6 bases, leaving 8 bases between the germline ends. Germline-derived CDR1 and CDR2 are KGHSH and LQKENI. CDR3 sequence: CASSPQGNGYTF. DNA of the CDR3: TGTGCCAGCTCACCCCAGGGGAATGGCTACACCTTC. The whole variable domain, filled in from reference TRBV18 and TRBJ1-2, reads NAGVMQNPRHLVRRRGQEARLRCSPMKGHSHVYWYRQLPEEGLKFMVYLQKENIIDESGMPKERFSAEFPKEGPSILRIQQVVRGDSAAYFCASSPQGNGYTFGSGTRLTVV.

The chain couples TRBV28 to TRBJ1-5, with D perhaps matching TRBD1 (6 bases). Trimming left V 3 bases short and J 5 bases short, with 14 bases between. CDR1 is MDHEN and CDR2 is SYDVKM in the germline V gene. The CDR3 sequence is 15 residues long. CDR3 protein: CASSFRFRGDQPQHF. The CDR3, as DNA: TGTGCCAGCAGTTTTAGGTTCAGGGGTGATCAGCCCCAGCATTTT.

The V call is TRBV15, the J call TRBJ1-2; 7 bases fit TRBD1. The CDR3 is 14 amino acids. Per the germline V gene, CDR1 is LNHNV and CDR2 is YYDKDF (reference sequence). V dropped 3 bases and J dropped 8; count of bases not matched to a gene: 9. The CDR3, as DNA: TGTGCCACCAGCAGGGATCGGGACAGTAAAGGCTACACCTTC. This codes for CATSRDRDSKGYTF.

The chain couples TRBV24-1 to TRBJ2-3; TRBD2 agrees at 8 bases. V lost 3 bases, J lost 8 bases, and 15 bases stayed unmatched. Looked up from germline, CDR1 is KGHDR and CDR2 is SFDVKD. This CDR3 region has 17 residues. In DNA, the CDR3 is TGTGCCACCAGTGATCAGGGAGGGCGGGAGGCCTCGGGTACGCAGTATTTT. Its translation: CATSDQGGREASGTQYF.

V and J are TRBV11-1 and TRBJ2-5; 9 positions match TRBD2. V lost 4 bases, J lost 3 bases, and 9 bases stayed unmatched. The CDR3 sequence is 16 residues long. The germline V gene has CDR1 SGHAT and CDR2 FQDESV (reference sequence). The CDR3 nucleotides are TGTGCCAGCAGCTCACTCGGGTTAGCGGGAGAAGAGACCCAGTACTTC. Translation gives CASSSLGLAGEETQYF. Full variable domain (remainder filled in from reference TRBV11-1 and TRBJ2-5): EAEVAQSPRYKITEKSQAVAFWCDPISGHATLYWYRQILGQGPELLVQFQDESVVDDSQLPKDRFSAERLKGVDSTLKIQPAELGDSAMYLCASSSLGLAGEETQYFGPGTRLLVL.

V usage is TRBV6-5 and J usage is TRBJ2-1; 10 nucleotides line up with TRBD2. The CDR3 sequence is 15 residues long. V shed 4 bases and J 8 bases; nucleotides not matched to a gene: 8. CDR1 is MNHEY, CDR2 SVGAGI, per germline. The CDR3 spells CASSLSGTSAYEQFF. CDR3 in DNA: TGTGCCAGCAGTTTATCTGGGACTAGCGCTTATGAGCAGTTCTTC.

The chain links TRBV28 to TRBJ1-2; no clear D gene. This CDR3 is 16 amino acids long. From germline, CDR1 is MDHEN and CDR2 SYDVKM. V was pared by 3 bases and J by 7 bases, with 21 bases between. CDR3 in amino acids: CASSLVDTMLSGGYTF. Written as DNA, the CDR3 is TGTGCCAGCAGTTTGGTGGATACAATGCTCTCGGGTGGCTACACCTTC.

V gene TRBV6-5 combines with J gene TRBJ2-5; 8 nucleotides agree with TRBD1. V trimming: 10 bases; J trimming: 1 base; junction bases outside the gene matches: 8. CDR3 length equals 14 residues. CDR1 is MNHEY, CDR2 SVGAGI, per germline. The CDR3 coding sequence is TGTGCCATCCGGATAGGACAGGGCCAAGAGACCCAGTACTTC. It codes for CAIRIGQGQETQYF.

This chain connects TRBV23-1 to TRBJ2-7; TRBD2 matches at 11 bases. TRBV23-1 carries the ORF label, with uncertain function. V dropped 3 bases and J dropped 2; count of bases not matched to a gene: 18. The CDR3 extends over 20 amino acids. CDR3 nucleotides: TGCGCCAGCAGTCACACAATGCCGGGACTAGCGGAGGGTCCCCCCTACGAGCAGTACTTC. As protein: CASSHTMPGLAEGPPYEQYF.

The chain employs TRBV7-3 and TRBJ2-2; the match to TRBD2 covers 9 bases. CDR3 length: 17 residues. Trimming cost V 1 base and J 0 bases; bases outside gene matches: 3. The V gene's germline CDR1 is SGHTA and CDR2 FQGTGA. The CDR3 nucleotides read TGTGCCAGCAGCTTAATCAGCGGGGGGACGAACACCGGGGAGCTGTTTTTT. Translated: CASSLISGGTNTGELFF.

The V gene is TRBV27, the J gene TRBJ1-1; 7 nucleotides align to TRBD1. With V trimmed by 3 bases and J by 0 bases, 4 bases remained unmatched. The CDR3 has 15 amino acids. The germline V gene encodes CDR1 MNHEY and CDR2 SMNVEV (reference sequence). The CDR3 is CASSLGQQLNTEAFF. The CDR3 DNA reads as TGTGCCAGCAGTTTGGGACAGCAATTGAACACTGAAGCTTTCTTT.

This chain joins TRBV29-1 and TRBJ1-1; D gene ambiguous. The germline V gene encodes CDR1 SQVTM and CDR2 ANQGSEA. CDR3 length: 12 residues. V shed 5 bases and J shed 8 bases, with 15 bases lying between them. DNA for the CDR3: TGCAGCGTTCTTCCCGGCGGCGTCGAAGCTTTCTTT. Translating it yields CSVLPGGVEAFF.

This rearrangement joins TRBV4-1 to TRBJ1-2; the match to TRBD1 covers 11 bases. Germline V gene sequence: CDR1 MGHRA, CDR2 YSYEKL. This CDR3 spans 17 amino acids. Unmatched junction bases numbered 10, after V lost 4 bases and J lost 3 bases. The CDR3 is CASSPPGQGEMHYGYTF. The DNA of the CDR3 is TGCGCCAGCAGCCCGCCGGGACAGGGGGAAATGCACTATGGCTACACCTTC.

The rearrangement links TRBV9 to TRBJ1-1; D gene unclear. Germline V gene lookup returns CDR1 SGDLS and CDR2 YYNGEE. Trimming took off 2 bases at V and 5 bases at J, with 10 bases between the two ends. The CDR3 contains 13 residues. DNA of the CDR3: TGTGCCAGCAGCGTGGGAGCGGGGACTGAAGCTTTCTTT. Translation gives CASSVGAGTEAFF. Full variable domain (remainder filled in from reference TRBV9 and TRBJ1-1): DSGVTQTPKHLITATGQRVTLRCSPRSGDLSVYWYQQSLDQGLQFLIQYYNGEERAKGNILERFSAQQFPDLHSELNLSSLELGDSALYFCASSVGAGTEAFFGQGTRLTVV.

The chain combines TRBV19 with TRBJ2-1; 14 bases match TRBD2. Germline trimming cut 1 base from V and 1 base from J; bases unmatched to any gene: 3. The germline V gene has CDR1 LNHDA and CDR2 SQIVND (reference sequence). The CDR3 runs to 18 residues. The CDR3 sequence: CASSIGLAGGLSYNEQFF. The CDR3, as DNA: TGTGCCAGTAGTATAGGACTAGCGGGAGGGTTATCCTACAATGAGCAGTTCTTC.

This chain joins TRBV7-6 and TRBJ2-7; D might be TRBD1 (5 bases). Per the germline V gene, CDR1 is SGHVS and CDR2 is FNYEAQ. V lost 1 base and J lost 0, with 7 bases in between. The CDR3 is 14 amino acids. CDR3 coding DNA: TGTGCCAGCAGCTTAGAGACAGACTCCTACGAGCAGTACTTC. Translating it yields CASSLETDSYEQYF.

This clone came up a few times. The rearrangement joins TRBV5-1 to TRBJ1-6; TRBD1 matches 8 bases. The CDR3 has 15 amino acids. The ends lost 5 bases at V and 6 bases at J; junction bases unmatched: 7. Germline V gene lookup returns CDR1 SGHRS and CDR2 YFSETQ. This CDR3 is CASSTGGLSNSPLHF. In nucleotides, the CDR3 is TGCGCCAGCAGTACAGGGGGTCTTTCTAATTCACCCCTCCACTTT.

The chain carries TRBV5-5 and TRBJ1-1; maybe TRBD1 (6 bases). V lost 0 bases, J lost 5 bases, and 11 bases lay in between. There are 14 residues in the CDR3. CDR1 is SGHKS, CDR2 YYEKEE, per germline (reference sequence). CDR3 loop: CASSLDRVTTEAFF. The CDR3 DNA sequence: TGTGCCAGCAGCTTGGACAGGGTAACAACTGAAGCTTTCTTT. The full variable domain, with the rest looked up from reference TRBV5-5 and TRBJ1-1, is DAGVTQSPTHLIKTRGQQVTLRCSPISGHKSVSWYQQVLGQGPQFIFQYYEKEERGRGNFPDRFSARQFPNYSSELNVNALLLGDSALYLCASSLDRVTTEAFFGQGTRLTVV.

This chain connects TRBV21-1 to TRBJ2-2; the table's D call, TRBD2, has no DNA check behind it. TRBV21-1 is described as a pseudogene. The CDR3 contains 20 residues. CDR3 region: CASSKPPGLAGGPGSGELFF. The CDR3 DNA sequence: TGTGCCAGCAGCAAACCTCCGGGACTAGCGGGAGGGCCTGGCTCCGGGGAGCTGTTTTTT.

This clone turned up a few times. The chain recombines TRBV24-1 with TRBJ1-3; no reliable D call. Germline V gene lookup returns CDR1 KGHDR and CDR2 SFDVKD. Trimming took 2 bases from V and 4 from J, leaving 14 bases between them. The CDR3 length is 16 residues. The CDR3 coding sequence is TGTGCCACCAGTGATTCCCGGGAGGGATCAGGAAACACCATATATTTT. Translating gives CATSDSREGSGNTIYF.

J is TRBJ2-2 and V is TRBV12-3 or TRBV12-4; D is perhaps TRBD1 (5 bases). Trimming removed 5 bases from V and 7 bases from J, with 11 bases in between. The CDR3 covers 13 residues. The CDR3 here is CASSPRVGGELFF. Written as DNA, the CDR3 is TGTGCCAGCAGTCCCAGGGTGGGCGGGGAGCTGTTTTTT.

The CDR3: CASLLGGQGANGYTF. Here the CDR3 DNA reads TGTGCCAGCCTCCTTGGGGGACAGGGAGCTAATGGCTACACCTTC. V gene TRBV2 combines with J gene TRBJ1-2; TRBD1 agrees at 9 bases. The CDR3 covers 15 residues. V shed 8 bases and J 6 bases; nucleotides not matched to a gene: 13. The germline V gene has CDR1 SNHLY and CDR2 FYNNEI.

Worth noting for this clone: Germline is not matched at one junction end, which may reflect a read error. The gene calls are TRBV5-1 and TRBJ1-1; 7 bases map to TRBD1. Germline-derived CDR1 and CDR2 are SGHRS and YFSETQ. The CDR3 extends over 14 amino acids. CDR3 sequence (DNA): TGCGCCAGCAGCTTGGGAGGGGGCTTAACTGGAGCTTTCTTT. Translating it yields CASSLGGGLTGAFF.

This clone was seen more than once but under ten times. The rearrangement joins TRBV2 to TRBJ1-6; the match to TRBD1 covers 10 bases. Trimming took 7 bases from V and 7 from J; bases not matched to a gene: 7. CDR3 length: 15 residues. The germline CDR1 and CDR2 sequences are SNHLY and FYNNEI. The CDR3 DNA reads as TGTGCCAGCAAGGGACAGGGGTCCCAAAATTCACCCCTCCACTTT. Encoded protein: CASKGQGSQNSPLHF.

The chain recombines TRBV2 with TRBJ2-7; D unresolved. This CDR3 has 12 amino acids. Per germline, CDR1 SNHLY and CDR2 FYNNEI. The V end was cut by 6 bases, the J end by 2 bases, with 8 bases between. The DNA of the CDR3 is TGTGCCAGCAGATTACAGACCTACGAGCAGTACTTC. It codes for CASRLQTYEQYF.

The chain couples TRBV10-2 to TRBJ2-3; the D is unclear. CDR3 size: 14 residues. The V and J ends lost 6 bases and 4 bases respectively, with 14 bases between them. CDR1 is WSHSY and CDR2 is SAAADI in the germline V gene. The CDR3 loop is CASRPSRVADTQYF. The CDR3 DNA is TGCGCCAGCAGGCCCTCACGGGTGGCAGATACGCAGTATTTT.

The chain is built from TRBV6-5 and TRBJ2-7, with a weak D call TRBD1 (5 bases). Germline V gene lookup returns CDR1 MNHEY and CDR2 SVGAGI. The CDR3 loop spans 15 amino acids. Trimming removed 6 bases from V and 0 bases from J, with 15 bases in between. CDR3 region: CASSQQGFPSYEQYF. The DNA for the CDR3 is TGTGCCAGCAGCCAGCAGGGTTTCCCCTCCTACGAGCAGTACTTC.

The chain is built from TRBV4-1 and TRBJ2-7, with a possible D match to TRBD1 (6 bases). The germline V gene has CDR1 MGHRA and CDR2 YSYEKL. The CDR3 consists of 15 residues. The V gene lost 2 bases and the J gene lost 0 bases, with 11 bases spanning the gap. Here the CDR3 reads CASSQRTESSYEQYF. DNA of the CDR3: TGCGCCAGCAGCCAAAGGACAGAGAGCTCCTACGAGCAGTACTTC.

A single count supports this clone. This chain uses TRBV6-2 or TRBV6-3 with TRBJ2-7, with 7 bases matching TRBD2. The V segment lost 6 bases and the J segment 2 bases; nucleotides outside the gene matches: 10. Germline lookup yields CDR1 MNHEY and CDR2 SVGEGT. The CDR3 covers 15 residues. This CDR3 reads CASSNPVGGAYEQYF. DNA of the CDR3: TGTGCCAGCAGCAACCCCGTGGGAGGGGCCTACGAGCAGTACTTC.